These T cell receptor beta chains were read from a single sample in a study of CD8 T cells in Susac syndrome. TCRdb re-derived calls from the immunoSEQ multiplex PCR reads in MiXCR, one entry per CDR3 protein. This table has around 110,000 distinct CDR3 sequences, approximately 96% appearing once. Sequenced material: CD4+ T cells from PBMCs. These receptor sequences come from a human donor with Susac syndrome. CDR3s include the opening cysteine and the closing phenylalanine or tryptophan. D genes are given only for firm matches. Some rows mark clone size as missing; the rest say once, few, many or name a class of expanded clone.

d_gene: NA; v_gene: TRBV4-1; abundance: once; j_gene: TRBJ1-5; CDR3aa: CASSQDHLPRWTQHF; CDR3nt: TGCGCCAGCAGCCAAGACCATCTACCCCGTTGGACCCAGCATTTT
d_gene: NA; v_gene: TRBV12-3/TRBV12-4; abundance: NA; j_gene: TRBJ2-1; CDR3aa: CASKSQGSYNEQFF; CDR3nt: TGTGCCAGCAAGTCACAAGGGTCCTACAATGAGCAGTTCTTC
d_gene: NA; v_gene: TRBV30; abundance: NA; j_gene: TRBJ1-3; CDR3aa: CAWSPSGNTIYF; CDR3nt: TGTGCCTGGAGTCCTTCTGGAAACACCATATATTTT
d_gene: NA; v_gene: TRBV18; abundance: NA; j_gene: TRBJ2-1; CDR3aa: CARKRAPSYNEQFF; CDR3nt: TGTGCCAGGAAGCGGGCCCCATCCTACAATGAGCAGTTCTTC
d_gene: NA; v_gene: TRBV6-5; abundance: NA; j_gene: TRBJ2-7; CDR3aa: CASRSAGNEQYF; CDR3nt: TGTGCCAGCAGGAGTGCGGGGAACGAGCAGTACTTC
d_gene: TRBD2; v_gene: TRBV5-6; abundance: once; j_gene: TRBJ2-3; CDR3aa: CASSRSGRTTDTQYF; CDR3nt: TGTGCCAGCAGCCGCAGCGGGAGAACGACAGATACGCAGTATTTT
d_gene: TRBD1; v_gene: TRBV9; abundance: few; j_gene: TRBJ2-5; CDR3aa: CASSVDRGQETQYF; CDR3nt: TGTGCCAGCAGCGTTGACAGGGGGCAAGAGACCCAGTACTTC
d_gene: NA; v_gene: TRBV18; abundance: NA; j_gene: TRBJ1-4; CDR3aa: CASSTRARDEKLFF; CDR3nt: TGTGCCAGCTCCACCAGGGCGCGCGATGAAAAACTGTTTTTT
d_gene: TRBD2; v_gene: TRBV6-4; abundance: few; j_gene: TRBJ2-3; CDR3aa: CASSERETDTQYF; CDR3nt: TGTGCCAGCAGTGAGCGGGAGACAGATACGCAGTATTTT
d_gene: TRBD2; v_gene: TRBV12-3/TRBV12-4; abundance: NA; j_gene: TRBJ2-7; CDR3aa: CASSFSGFGYEQYF; CDR3nt: TGTGCCAGCAGCTTTAGCGGGTTTGGCTACGAGCAGTACTTC
d_gene: NA; v_gene: TRBV28; abundance: NA; j_gene: TRBJ1-5; CDR3aa: CASSLSRGAIHQPQHF; CDR3nt: TGTGCCAGCAGTTTATCCCGGGGGGCTATCCATCAGCCCCAGCATTTT
d_gene: NA; v_gene: TRBV3-1; abundance: NA; j_gene: TRBJ1-2; CDR3aa: CASSQDIGLAYGYTF; CDR3nt: TGTGCCAGCAGCCAAGATATAGGGCTCGCCTATGGCTACACCTTC
d_gene: NA; v_gene: TRBV6-5; abundance: NA; j_gene: TRBJ2-2; CDR3aa: CASSYSRGELFF; CDR3nt: TGTGCCAGCAGTTACTCGCGCGGGGAGCTGTTTTTT
d_gene: NA; v_gene: TRBV29-1; abundance: NA; j_gene: TRBJ2-1; CDR3aa: CSVERRITGEEQFF; CDR3nt: TGCAGCGTTGAACGCCGGATTACCGGGGAAGAGCAGTTCTTC
d_gene: NA; v_gene: TRBV5-1; abundance: once; j_gene: TRBJ1-1; CDR3aa: CASRPGRSGTEAFF; CDR3nt: TGCGCCAGCAGACCTGGGAGGTCGGGCACTGAAGCTTTCTTT
d_gene: TRBD1; v_gene: TRBV11-1; abundance: NA; j_gene: TRBJ2-5; CDR3aa: CASSSRTGIETQYF; CDR3nt: TGTGCCAGCAGCTCCCGGACAGGGATAGAGACCCAGTACTTC
d_gene: TRBD1; v_gene: TRBV30; abundance: NA; j_gene: TRBJ1-1; CDR3aa: CAWSVPTGGYTEAFF; CDR3nt: TGTGCCTGGAGTGTCCCGACAGGGGGCTACACTGAAGCTTTCTTT
d_gene: NA; v_gene: TRBV7-8; abundance: NA; j_gene: TRBJ1-2; CDR3aa: CASSLTKNYGYTF; CDR3nt: TGTGCCAGCAGCTTAACCAAAAACTATGGCTACACCTTC
d_gene: NA; v_gene: TRBV20-1; abundance: NA; j_gene: TRBJ1-2; CDR3aa: CSPPGPNYGYTF; CDR3nt: TGCAGTCCTCCGGGGCCTAACTATGGCTACACCTTC
d_gene: TRBD1; v_gene: TRBV27; abundance: NA; j_gene: TRBJ1-5; CDR3aa: CASSLAGTGEQPQHF; CDR3nt: TGTGCCAGCAGTTTAGCGGGGACAGGGGAACAGCCCCAGCATTTT
d_gene: TRBD2; v_gene: TRBV3-1; abundance: NA; j_gene: TRBJ2-7; CDR3aa: CASSLSGSPSEQYF; CDR3nt: TGTGCCAGCAGCCTTAGCGGGAGCCCGAGTGAGCAGTACTTC
d_gene: NA; v_gene: TRBV9; abundance: NA; j_gene: TRBJ2-6; CDR3aa: CASSVVGPGANVLTF; CDR3nt: TGTGCCAGCAGCGTAGTGGGCCCTGGGGCCAACGTCCTGACTTTC